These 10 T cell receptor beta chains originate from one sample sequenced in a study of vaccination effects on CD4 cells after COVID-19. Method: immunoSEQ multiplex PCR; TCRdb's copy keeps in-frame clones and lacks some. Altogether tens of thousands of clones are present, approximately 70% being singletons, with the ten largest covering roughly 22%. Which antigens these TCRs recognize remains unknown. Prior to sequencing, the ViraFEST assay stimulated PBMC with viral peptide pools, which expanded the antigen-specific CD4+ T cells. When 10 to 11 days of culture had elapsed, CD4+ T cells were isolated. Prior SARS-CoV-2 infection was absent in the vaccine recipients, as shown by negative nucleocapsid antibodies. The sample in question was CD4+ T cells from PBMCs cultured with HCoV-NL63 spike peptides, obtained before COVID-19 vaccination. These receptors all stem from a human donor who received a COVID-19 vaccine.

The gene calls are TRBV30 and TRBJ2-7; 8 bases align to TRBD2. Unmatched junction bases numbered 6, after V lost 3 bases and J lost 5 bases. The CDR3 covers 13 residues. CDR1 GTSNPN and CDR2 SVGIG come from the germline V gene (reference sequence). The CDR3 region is CAWRPGLGNEQYF. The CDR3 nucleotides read TGTGCCTGGAGGCCGGGACTAGGGAACGAGCAGTACTTC.

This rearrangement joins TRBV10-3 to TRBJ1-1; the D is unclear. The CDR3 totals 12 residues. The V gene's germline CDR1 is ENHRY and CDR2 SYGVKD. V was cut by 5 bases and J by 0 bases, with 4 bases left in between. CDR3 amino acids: CAISPLNTEAFF. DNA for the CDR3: TGTGCCATCAGTCCGTTGAACACTGAAGCTTTCTTT.

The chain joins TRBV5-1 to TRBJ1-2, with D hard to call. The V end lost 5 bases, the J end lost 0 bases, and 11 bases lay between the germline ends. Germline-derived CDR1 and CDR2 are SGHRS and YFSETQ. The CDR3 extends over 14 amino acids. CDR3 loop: CASRWETANYGYTF. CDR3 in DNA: TGCGCCAGCAGGTGGGAGACGGCTAACTATGGCTACACCTTC.

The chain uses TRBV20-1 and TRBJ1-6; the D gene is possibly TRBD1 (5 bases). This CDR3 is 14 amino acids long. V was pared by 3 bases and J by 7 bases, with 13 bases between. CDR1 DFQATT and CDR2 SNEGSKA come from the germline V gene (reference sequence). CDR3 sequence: CSASPGAENSPLHF. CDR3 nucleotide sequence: TGCAGTGCTAGTCCTGGGGCGGAAAATTCACCCCTCCACTTT.

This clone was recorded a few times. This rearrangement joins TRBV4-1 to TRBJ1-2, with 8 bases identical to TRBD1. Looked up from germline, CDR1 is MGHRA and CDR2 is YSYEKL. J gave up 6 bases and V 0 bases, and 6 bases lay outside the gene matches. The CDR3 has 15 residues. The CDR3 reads CASSQDGQGWDGYTF. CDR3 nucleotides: TGCGCCAGCAGCCAAGACGGACAGGGCTGGGATGGCTACACCTTC.

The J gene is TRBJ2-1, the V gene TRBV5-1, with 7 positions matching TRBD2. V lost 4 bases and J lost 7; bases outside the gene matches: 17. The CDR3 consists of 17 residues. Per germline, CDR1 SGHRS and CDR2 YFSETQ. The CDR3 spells CASSRPFLARGRNEQFF. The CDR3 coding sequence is TGCGCCAGCAGCCGCCCCTTTCTAGCGCGGGGGAGGAATGAGCAGTTCTTC.

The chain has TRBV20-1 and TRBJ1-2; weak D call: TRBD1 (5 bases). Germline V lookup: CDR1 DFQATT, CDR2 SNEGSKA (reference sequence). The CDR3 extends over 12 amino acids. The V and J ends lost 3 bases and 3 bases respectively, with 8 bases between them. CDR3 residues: CSASGGDYGYTF. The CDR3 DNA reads TGCAGTGCTAGTGGGGGGGACTATGGCTACACCTTC.

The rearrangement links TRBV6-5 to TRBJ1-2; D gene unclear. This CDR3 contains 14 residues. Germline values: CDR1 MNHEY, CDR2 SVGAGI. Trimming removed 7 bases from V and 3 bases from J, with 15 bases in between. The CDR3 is CASMAVKGYYGYTF. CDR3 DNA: TGTGCCAGCATGGCCGTTAAGGGCTACTATGGCTACACCTTC.

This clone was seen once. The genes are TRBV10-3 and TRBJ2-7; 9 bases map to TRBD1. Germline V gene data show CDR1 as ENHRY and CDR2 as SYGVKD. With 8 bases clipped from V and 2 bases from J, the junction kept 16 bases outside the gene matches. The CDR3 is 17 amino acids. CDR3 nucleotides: TGTGCCATCCGTACTCCTCCCGGGACAGGGTTGACCTACGAGCAGTACTTC. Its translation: CAIRTPPGTGLTYEQYF.

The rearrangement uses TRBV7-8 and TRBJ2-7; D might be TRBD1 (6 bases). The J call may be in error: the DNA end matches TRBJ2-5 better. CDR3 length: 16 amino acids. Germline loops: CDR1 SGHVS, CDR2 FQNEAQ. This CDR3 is CASSQRFGGAEETQYF. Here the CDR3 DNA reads TGTGCCAGCAGTCAACGCTTTGGGGGCGCGGAGGAGACCCAGTACTTC.